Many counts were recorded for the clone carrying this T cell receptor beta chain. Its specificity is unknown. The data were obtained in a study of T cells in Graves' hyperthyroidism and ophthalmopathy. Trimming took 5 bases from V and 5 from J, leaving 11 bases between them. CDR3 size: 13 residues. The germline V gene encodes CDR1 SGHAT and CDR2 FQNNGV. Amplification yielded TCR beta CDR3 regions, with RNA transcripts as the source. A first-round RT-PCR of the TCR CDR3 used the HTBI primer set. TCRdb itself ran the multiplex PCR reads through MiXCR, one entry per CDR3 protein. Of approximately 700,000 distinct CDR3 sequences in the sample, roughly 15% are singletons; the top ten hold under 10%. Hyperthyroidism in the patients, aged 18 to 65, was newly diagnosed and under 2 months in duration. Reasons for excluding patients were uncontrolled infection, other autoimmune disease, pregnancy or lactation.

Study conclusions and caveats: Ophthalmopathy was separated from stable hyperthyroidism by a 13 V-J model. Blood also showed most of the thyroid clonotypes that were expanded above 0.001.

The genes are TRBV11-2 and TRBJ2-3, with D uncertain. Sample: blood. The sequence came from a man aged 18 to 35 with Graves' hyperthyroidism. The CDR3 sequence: CASSLTLVDTQYF. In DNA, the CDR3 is TGTGCCAGCAGCCTCACTCTTGTAGATACGCAGTATTTT.